Following are 27 T cell receptor beta chains from one sample sequenced in a study of cytomegalovirus exposure and HLA in healthy donors (dated by TCRdb to 2015 to 2018). The method behind the library was the immunoSEQ multiplex PCR assay. For the multiplex PCR, a mixture combining 60 forward primers for TCR Vbeta segments and 13 reverse primers for TCR Jbeta segments was used. TCRdb provides this immuneACCESS table in a form limited to in-frame rearrangements. Some clones are lacking; in checked studies, under half of them reflect an unresolved V gene, and why the rest are absent is not known. In all, the sample holds about 150,000 clones, and 75% to 90% of those were seen once. 2.9% of the sample comes from the top ten. Source material: PBMCs. The receptor set was obtained from a woman under 40 in good health and CMV-seronegative.

About this clone itself: A junction boundary mismatches the germline segment, possibly from a read error. Other DNA sequences in this sample translate to the same CDR3. The J gene is TRBJ1-5, the V gene TRBV9; 7 nucleotides line up with TRBD1. Germline V gene lookup returns CDR1 SGDLS and CDR2 YYNGEE. This CDR3 is 14 amino acids long. The CDR3 reads CASSPQGGNQPQHF. For the CDR3, the DNA is TGCGCCAGCAGCCCCCAGGGGGGCAATCAGCCCCAGCATTTT.

This clone was seen only once. This rearrangement joins TRBV2 to TRBJ2-1; 7 bases align to TRBD2. Germline lookup yields CDR1 SNHLY and CDR2 FYNNEI. This CDR3 spans 15 amino acids. V lost 10 bases to trimming and J lost 5 bases; unmatched junction nucleotides: 14. Here the CDR3 reads CATRPPSGQNNEQFF. Here the CDR3 DNA reads TGTGCCACCCGCCCCCCTAGCGGCCAGAACAATGAGCAGTTCTTC.

This rearrangement joins TRBV28 to TRBJ1-1; D uncertain. Germline CDR1 reads MDHEN; CDR2 reads SYDVKM. Between the trimmed V and J ends, which lost 1 base and 6 bases, there was a span of 12 bases. CDR3 length: 14 amino acids. The CDR3 nucleotides read TGTGCCAGCAGTTTATCCCCCGGGAGGGCTGAAGCTTTCTTT. Amino acids: CASSLSPGRAEAFF.

This clone was found a few times. V is TRBV5-1 and J is TRBJ2-1; 8 bases line up with TRBD2. CDR1 is SGHRS and CDR2 is YFSETQ in the germline V gene. V lost 3 bases, J lost 5 bases, and 4 bases stayed unmatched. This CDR3 region has 14 residues. CDR3 in DNA: TGCGCCAGCAGCTCGTCGGGGGGGGACAATGAGCAGTTCTTC. This gives the protein CASSSSGGDNEQFF.

The V call is TRBV5-1, the J call TRBJ2-3; no reliable D call. The germline gives CDR1 SGHRS, CDR2 YFSETQ. There are 13 residues in the CDR3. Deletions cut 0 bases from V and 9 bases from J, with 11 bases between. CDR3: CASSLESAGTQYF. The CDR3 DNA reads as TGCGCCAGCAGCTTGGAGTCGGCAGGCACGCAGTATTTT.

The gene calls are TRBV4-1 and TRBJ2-1; 13 nucleotides line up with TRBD2. The junction had 8 bases not matched to a gene; V was cut back by 1 base and J by 8 bases. CDR3 length: 17 residues. Germline CDR1 and CDR2: MGHRA and YSYEKL. CDR3 sequence: CASSQGGLAGTRDEQFF. The CDR3 bases are TGCGCCAGCAGCCAAGGGGGACTAGCGGGGACACGCGATGAGCAGTTCTTC.

The genes are TRBV19 and TRBJ2-7; 10 bases agree with TRBD1. Germline V gives CDR1 LNHDA, CDR2 SQIVND (reference sequence). The CDR3 length is 15 residues. The V and J ends lost 4 bases and 5 bases, in that order; junction bases with no gene match: 8. The CDR3 DNA reads as TGTGCCAGTAGTAAATCGGGACAGGGGTTGAACGAGCAGTACTTC. This translates into CASSKSGQGLNEQYF.

The gene calls are TRBV5-1 and TRBJ2-1, with 8 bases aligning to TRBD1. The CDR3 totals 13 residues. V shed 0 bases and J 10 bases; nucleotides not matched to a gene: 3. CDR1 SGHRS and CDR2 YFSETQ come from the germline V gene. As DNA, the CDR3 is TGCGCCAGCAGCTTGGTTGGGACAGGAGAGCAGTTCTTC. Residues: CASSLVGTGEQFF.

This clone has more than one count but fewer than ten. V and J are TRBV7-6 and TRBJ1-1, with D possibly matching TRBD1 (5 bases). V shed 2 bases and J shed 3 bases, with 10 bases lying between them. The CDR3 is 14 amino acids. Germline V gene lookup returns CDR1 SGHVS and CDR2 FNYEAQ. The CDR3 here is CASSLMQGDTEAFF. CDR3 nucleotide sequence: TGTGCCAGCAGCTTAATGCAGGGCGACACTGAAGCTTTCTTT.

This clone came up once. V and J are TRBV18 and TRBJ2-7; possible D gene TRBD1, 6 bases. Trimming removed 2 bases at V and 1 base at J, with 12 bases between. The CDR3 spans 15 residues. CDR1 KGHSH and CDR2 LQKENI come from the germline V gene. The CDR3 region has the DNA TGTGCCAGCTCACCATTCACGACAGGTTCCTACGAGCAGTACTTC. It yields the protein CASSPFTTGSYEQYF.

The chain uses TRBV7-9 and TRBJ2-5; 8 nucleotides match TRBD2. The CDR3 is made up of 14 amino acids. CDR1 and CDR2 from the germline V gene are SEHNR and FQNEAQ (reference sequence). V gave up 1 base and J gave up 7 bases; unmatched junction bases: 5. DNA of the CDR3: TGTGCCAGCAGCTTAGACGGGGGGGCCGGGACCCAGTACTTC. Protein product: CASSLDGGAGTQYF.

The chain is built from TRBV19 and TRBJ2-7; 9 bases match TRBD1. The CDR3 spans 15 residues. After removal of 5 bases from V and 4 bases from J, the junction contained 9 bases not matched to a gene. Germline V lookup: CDR1 LNHDA, CDR2 SQIVND (reference sequence). CDR3 sequence: CASSSPGQGDYEQYF. The CDR3 region has the DNA TGTGCCAGTAGTTCTCCGGGACAGGGTGATTACGAGCAGTACTTC.

CDR3 sequence reads: CASSQDHRAGGYEQYF. DNA of the CDR3: TGCGCCAGCAGCCAAGATCATAGGGCAGGGGGCTACGAGCAGTACTTC. The chain carries TRBV4-1 and TRBJ2-7; 7 bases agree with TRBD1. CDR3 length equals 16 residues. Germline values: CDR1 MGHRA, CDR2 YSYEKL. After removal of 0 bases from V and 3 bases from J, the junction contained 8 bases not matched to a gene.

The V gene is TRBV5-1, the J gene TRBJ1-1; no definite D call. Germline V lookup: CDR1 SGHRS, CDR2 YFSETQ. Trimming removed 4 bases from V and 5 bases from J, with 15 bases in between. The CDR3 loop spans 14 amino acids. CDR3 sequence: CASSIQTRGTEAFF. The CDR3 bases are TGCGCCAGCAGCATTCAGACTAGAGGTACTGAAGCTTTCTTT.

The chain uses TRBV2 and TRBJ1-1; tentatively, D is TRBD1 (5 bases). The germline CDR1 and CDR2 sequences are SNHLY and FYNNEI. The CDR3 is 15 amino acids. V lost 8 bases to trimming and J lost 4 bases, with 20 bases between them. CDR3 sequence (DNA): TGTGCCAGCGAGTGGGCAGGGTGGTATGGCACTGAAGCTTTCTTT. Its translation is CASEWAGWYGTEAFF.

The CDR3 DNA follows: TGTGCCAGCAGCACCGGGACAAGCTATGGCTACACCTTC. It codes for CASSTGTSYGYTF. V and J are TRBV2 and TRBJ1-2, with TRBD1 as a possible D gene (6 bases). V gave up 6 bases and J gave up 4 bases, with 12 bases separating them. Germline assignment: CDR1 SNHLY and CDR2 FYNNEI. CDR3 length equals 13 residues.

The rearrangement uses TRBV19 and TRBJ1-2, with TRBD1 matching over 9 bases. V was pared by 8 bases and J by 0 bases, with 7 bases of the junction left unmatched. CDR3 length: 15 residues. CDR1 and CDR2 from the germline V gene are LNHDA and SQIVND (reference sequence). Here the CDR3 reads CASRDRGRTNYGYTF. CDR3 DNA: TGTGCCAGTCGAGACAGGGGGAGGACTAACTATGGCTACACCTTC.

This sequence joins TRBV27 and TRBJ1-1; possible D gene TRBD1, 5 bases. The CDR3 is 13 amino acids. V was cut by 5 bases and J by 4 bases, with 11 bases left in between. Germline assignment: CDR1 MNHEY and CDR2 SMNVEV (reference sequence). The CDR3 reads CASSERGFTEAFF. The CDR3, as DNA: TGTGCCAGCAGTGAAAGGGGTTTCACTGAAGCTTTCTTT.

This clone was counted between two and nine times. The chain couples TRBV6-5 to TRBJ1-5, with 10 bases lining up with TRBD1. The CDR3 contains 15 residues. Germline V gene data show CDR1 as MNHEY and CDR2 as SVGAGI. V shed 6 bases, J shed 6 bases, and the junction held 8 bases outside the gene matches. CDR3 region: CASSPGQGIPQPQHF. Written as DNA, the CDR3 is TGTGCCAGCAGCCCGGGACAGGGGATACCTCAGCCCCAGCATTTT.

A single count supports this clone. The genes are TRBV5-1 and TRBJ1-2; D is possibly TRBD1 (5 bases). Between the trimmed V and J ends, which lost 0 bases and 5 bases, there was a span of 14 bases. Germline V lookup: CDR1 SGHRS, CDR2 YFSETQ. The CDR3 extends over 15 amino acids. The CDR3 DNA reads TGCGCCAGCAGCTTGGAAGGGGCCGCAGCGTATGGCTACACCTTC. Residues: CASSLEGAAAYGYTF.

The chain links TRBV5-1 to TRBJ1-3, with TRBD1 identical over 9 bases. Germline CDR1 and CDR2: SGHRS and YFSETQ. CDR3 length: 16 residues. Germline trimming cut 4 bases from V and 4 bases from J; bases unmatched to any gene: 9. CDR3 nucleotide sequence: TGCGCCAGCAGCACCTGGGACAGGGCAAAAGGAAACACCATATATTTT. This codes for CASSTWDRAKGNTIYF. Drawing the rest from reference TRBV5-1 and TRBJ1-3, the complete variable domain is KAGVTQTPRYLIKTRGQQVTLSCSPISGHRSVSWYQQTPGQGLQFLFEYFSETQRNKGNFPGRFSGRQFSNSRSEMNVSTLELGDSALYLCASSTWDRAKGNTIYFGEGSWLTVV.

The CDR3 spells CASSPVLYRPGYEQYF. CDR3 nucleotides: TGTGCCAGCAGCCCCGTACTATACAGGCCCGGATACGAGCAGTACTTC. V is TRBV27 and J is TRBJ2-7, with D maybe TRBD1 (5 bases). V was shortened by 6 bases and J by 4 bases, with 22 bases between the two germline ends. CDR1 and CDR2 from the germline V gene are MNHEY and SMNVEV (reference sequence). This CDR3 comprises 16 residues.

The V and J genes are TRBV18 and TRBJ1-1, with a tentative D call TRBD1 (6 bases). With 3 bases removed from V and 4 bases from J, the gap between germline ends came to 15 bases. CDR3 size: 15 residues. Germline CDR1 is KGHSH and CDR2 is LQKENI. The CDR3 DNA follows: TGTGCCAGCTCACCGTCGGGGGGGCGTCTCACTGAAGCTTTCTTT. It specifies CASSPSGGRLTEAFF.

CDR3 coding DNA: TGTGCCATCAGTGGTGGCCGGGACAGGGGGTTAGATACGCAGTATTTT. Translated: CAISGGRDRGLDTQYF. V and J are TRBV10-3 and TRBJ2-3, with 11 bases aligning to TRBD1. V was pared by 4 bases and J by 5 bases, with 8 bases of the junction left unmatched. The germline CDR1 and CDR2 sequences are ENHRY and SYGVKD. This CDR3 has 16 amino acids.

This chain links TRBV5-6 with TRBJ2-2, with no clear D. The CDR3 is 14 residues long. Germline V gene data show CDR1 as SGHDT and CDR2 as YYEEEE. V lost 2 bases and J lost 0, with 5 bases in between. The CDR3 spells CASSFSSNTGELFF. DNA of the CDR3: TGTGCCAGCAGCTTTAGTTCGAACACCGGGGAGCTGTTTTTT. The complete variable domain, with remaining parts taken from reference TRBV5-6 and TRBJ2-2, reads DAGVTQSPTHLIKTRGQQVTLRCSPKSGHDTVSWYQQALGQGPQFIFQYYEEEERQRGNFPDRFSGHQFPNYSSELNVNALLLGDSALYLCASSFSSNTGELFFGEGSRLTVL.

This chain links TRBV2 with TRBJ1-1, with no clear D. The V and J ends lost 6 bases and 3 bases respectively, with 5 bases between them. Per germline, CDR1 SNHLY and CDR2 FYNNEI. This CDR3 region has 11 residues. The CDR3 DNA reads TGTGCCAGCAGCGGGGACACTGAAGCTTTCTTT. Encoded protein: CASSGDTEAFF.

The V gene is TRBV6-1, the J gene TRBJ1-1; D may be TRBD1 (5 bases). The V end was cut by 4 bases, the J end by 6 bases, with 12 bases between. The CDR3 runs 13 residues. CDR1 and CDR2 from the germline V gene are MNHNS and SASEGT. The CDR3 protein is CASSAGRVAEAFF. In nucleotides, the CDR3 is TGTGCCAGCAGTGCGGGCAGGGTCGCTGAAGCTTTCTTT.